This T cell receptor (beta chain) was captured in a study of blood T cells in healthy people across ages. General study findings and limits: Age brought a roughly linear fall in TCR beta diversity measured per million T cells.

The CDR3 length is 17 residues. Trimming pared 1 base from V and 3 bases from J, leaving 18 bases between. CDR1 and CDR2 (germline): KGHSH, LQKENI. This clonotype was detected only once. The antigen remains undetermined. Then a second PCR, running roughly 7 to 11 cycles, was carried out with a sample-barcoded 5' primer and a J-beta primer mix. TCRdb re-derived calls from the 5' RACE reads in MiXCR, one entry per CDR3 protein. Counted here are approximately 730,000 distinct CDR3 sequences, about 53% occurring once; the ten biggest clones make up approximately 40%. Material: blood. This TCR was recovered from a man of 80 years or more in good health. The chain employs TRBV18 and TRBJ1-1, with a weak D call TRBD1 (6 bases). Here the CDR3 reads CASSPLPTRGRDTEAFF. CDR3 coding DNA: TGTGCCAGCTCACCACTTCCAACGAGGGGGAGAGACACTGAAGCTTTCTTT.